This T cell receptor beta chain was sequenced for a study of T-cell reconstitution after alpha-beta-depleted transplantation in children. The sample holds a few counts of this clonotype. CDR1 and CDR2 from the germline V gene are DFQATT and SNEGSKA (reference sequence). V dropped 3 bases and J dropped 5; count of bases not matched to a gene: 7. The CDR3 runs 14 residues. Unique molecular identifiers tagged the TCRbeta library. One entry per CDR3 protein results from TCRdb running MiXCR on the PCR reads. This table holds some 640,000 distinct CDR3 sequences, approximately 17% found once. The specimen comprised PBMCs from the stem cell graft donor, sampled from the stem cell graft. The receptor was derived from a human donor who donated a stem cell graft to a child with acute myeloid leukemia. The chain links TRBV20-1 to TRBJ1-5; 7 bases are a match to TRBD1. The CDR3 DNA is TGCAGTGCTAGTGGAGGGGGCGAGCATCAGCCCCAGCATTTT. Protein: CSASGGGEHQPQHF.